A single sample is the source of the 22 T cell receptor beta chains below, sequenced in a study of human T cells and chemical hapten exposure (dated by TCRdb to about 2021). Library preparation was by RACE. The sequencer listed for this sample is NextSeq 500. TCRdb itself trimmed the public reads at Q25 with fastp, ran MiXCR and retained productive beta chains. Each entry merges the rows of one CDR3 protein and shows their most common DNA and genes. This sample holds approximately 350,000 distinct CDR3 sequences; about 7% were observed only once. Of the sample, 7.5% to 8.5% falls within the top ten clones. The sample's time point label, decoded: patch test 1, 2 weeks after DPC sensitization. The treatment or condition label on this specimen signifies: therapeutic diphenylcyclopropenone sensitization with weekly scalp DPC. Material: whole blood, obtained in connection with sensitization to the hapten diphenylcyclopropenone (DPC). These receptors were collected from a woman in her late teens or twenties with alopecia areata. Some clones in this sample may be carry-over from other donors' samples.

This clonotype was recorded at least ten times. The chain recombines TRBV4-3 with TRBJ2-3, with TRBD2 matching 8 bases. Germline CDR1 is LGHNA and CDR2 is YSLEER. The J segment lost 5 bases and the V segment lost 4 bases, leaving 11 bases of the junction unmatched. The CDR3 is 16 residues long. CDR3 protein: CASSPMGLDGQDTQYF. The CDR3 region has the DNA TGCGCCAGCAGCCCGATGGGACTAGATGGCCAAGATACGCAGTATTTT.

This chain joins TRBV4-3 and TRBJ2-2; D possibly corresponds to TRBD2 (5 bases). Trimming removed 4 bases from V and 1 base from J, with 19 bases in between. The CDR3 totals 18 residues. CDR1 LGHNA and CDR2 YSLEER come from the germline V gene. CDR3 in amino acids: CASSPQPNGVLNTGELFF. CDR3 sequence (DNA): TGCGCCAGCAGCCCACAGCCCAACGGGGTTTTGAACACCGGGGAGCTGTTTTTT.

The chain recombines TRBV6-6 with TRBJ2-5; the D gene is possibly TRBD2 (5 bases). Trimming left V 6 bases short and J 2 bases short, with 13 bases between. Germline-derived CDR1 and CDR2 are MNHNY and SVGAGI (reference sequence). The CDR3 sequence is 14 residues long. CDR3 nucleotide sequence: TGTGCCAGCAGACACTCGGACTTTCAAGAGACCCAGTACTTC. Its protein product is CASRHSDFQETQYF.

The J gene is TRBJ1-1, the V gene TRBV6-6, with D unresolved. CDR1 and CDR2 from the germline V gene are MNHNY and SVGAGI (reference sequence). This CDR3 is built from 14 residues. V lost 0 bases and J 1 base, leaving 6 bases between the germline ends. CDR3 coding DNA: TGTGCCAGCAGTTACTCGAATAAGAACACTGAAGCTTTCTTT. The encoded protein is CASSYSNKNTEAFF.

This clonotype has ten or more counts. V and J are TRBV27 and TRBJ2-1; D gene uncertain. Germline values: CDR1 MNHEY, CDR2 SMNVEV (reference sequence). This CDR3 is built from 15 residues. Trimming left V 3 bases short and J 2 bases short, with 11 bases between. The CDR3 sequence is CASSFVGRAYNEQFF. CDR3 DNA sequence: TGTGCCAGCAGTTTTGTAGGTAGAGCCTACAATGAGCAGTTCTTC.

This clonotype was observed a handful of times. V and J are TRBV3-1 and TRBJ2-3; 9 positions match TRBD2. In germline, CDR1 is LGHDT, CDR2 YNNKEL (reference sequence). V lost 5 bases, J lost 2 bases, and 5 bases stayed unmatched. The CDR3 spans 15 residues. CDR3 amino acids: CASSWKRGVTDTQYF. In nucleotides, the CDR3 is TGTGCCAGCAGCTGGAAGCGGGGGGTCACAGATACGCAGTATTTT.

This clonotype has only a few counts. The chain joins TRBV11-2 to TRBJ1-6; no clear D. This CDR3 is built from 15 residues. V was clipped by 4 bases and J by 4 bases, with 11 bases between them. Germline V gives CDR1 SGHAT, CDR2 FQNNGV. CDR3 in amino acids: CASSSREIYNSPLHF. Here the CDR3 DNA reads TGTGCCAGCAGCTCCCGGGAGATTTATAATTCACCCCTCCACTTT.

This clonotype was observed many times. The genes are TRBV27 and TRBJ2-5; tentative D call: TRBD2 (6 bases). The CDR3 has 14 amino acids. V shed 6 bases and J shed 4 bases, with 15 bases lying between them. Per germline, CDR1 MNHEY and CDR2 SMNVEV (reference sequence). The CDR3 DNA follows: TGTGCCAGCAGAACCGCCGCGGGGAGAGAGACCCAGTACTTC. The encoded protein is CASRTAAGRETQYF.

This clonotype has just a few counts. This sequence joins TRBV5-1 and TRBJ1-5; D may be TRBD1 (5 bases). Germline V gene lookup returns CDR1 SGHRS and CDR2 YFSETQ. The CDR3 loop spans 16 amino acids. The V gene lost 1 base and the J gene lost 0 bases, with 11 bases spanning the gap. CDR3 coding DNA: TGCGCCAGCAGCTTGTATCCAGGGAATAGCAATCAGCCCCAGCATTTT. Translated, it gives CASSLYPGNSNQPQHF.

There are a few counts of this clonotype. The rearrangement uses TRBV4-3 and TRBJ1-1; a weak D match, TRBD1 (6 bases). Germline CDR1 is LGHNA and CDR2 is YSLEER. There are 15 residues in the CDR3. Trimming shortened V by 0 bases and J by 5 bases, and 13 bases separated the two germline ends. The CDR3 nucleotides read TGCGCCAGCAGCCAAGAGTGGGGGGCGAATACTGAAGCTTTCTTT. This encodes CASSQEWGANTEAFF.

The chain carries TRBV2 and TRBJ1-2; 8 nucleotides agree with TRBD1. The CDR3 spans 13 residues. With 4 bases clipped from V and 2 bases from J, the junction kept 0 bases outside the gene matches. The germline CDR1 and CDR2 sequences are SNHLY and FYNNEI. The CDR3: CASSGDRNYGYTF. As DNA, the CDR3 is TGTGCCAGCAGTGGGGACAGGAACTATGGCTACACCTTC.

This clonotype was seen only a few times. The gene calls are TRBV6-2 or TRBV6-3 and TRBJ1-1; 7 nucleotides align to TRBD1. From germline, CDR1 is MNHEY and CDR2 SVGEGT. V dropped 7 bases and J dropped 3; count of bases not matched to a gene: 8. This CDR3 contains 14 residues. In nucleotides, the CDR3 is TGTGCCAGCACCTTTGGACAGGCTTACACTGAAGCTTTCTTT. Amino acids: CASTFGQAYTEAFF.

This chain links TRBV6-2 or TRBV6-3 with TRBJ1-5, with D unclear. Germline V lookup: CDR1 MNHEY, CDR2 SVGEGT. The CDR3 length is 14 residues. The V and J ends lost 6 bases and 2 bases respectively, with 11 bases between them. CDR3 residues: CASSLPRGNQPQHF. In nucleotides, the CDR3 is TGTGCCAGCAGCCTCCCTAGGGGCAATCAGCCCCAGCATTTT.

Turning to this clonotype: One junction end disagrees with the germline gene, perhaps due to a read error. V gene TRBV6-2 or TRBV6-3 combines with J gene TRBJ1-2; 7 nucleotides line up with TRBD1. Germline values: CDR1 MNHEY, CDR2 SVGEGT. CDR3 length: 14 residues. This chain's CDR3 is CASGYRTGLYGYTF. CDR3 nucleotide sequence: TGTGCCAGCGGTTACAGGACAGGTCTCTATGGCTACACCTTC.

This clonotype was observed a handful of times. The rearrangement joins TRBV10-3 to TRBJ1-4; possible D gene TRBD1, 5 bases. This CDR3 is 13 amino acids long. The V and J ends lost 9 bases and 6 bases respectively, with 14 bases between them. Per the germline V gene, CDR1 is ENHRY and CDR2 is SYGVKD. CDR3 amino acids: CAISPGEDEKLFF. The CDR3 nucleotides are TGTGCCATAAGCCCGGGGGAGGATGAAAAACTGTTTTTT.

The chain carries TRBV20-1 and TRBJ2-3; 8 bases fit TRBD2. V lost 6 bases to trimming and J lost 3 bases; unmatched junction nucleotides: 11. Germline loops: CDR1 DFQATT, CDR2 SNEGSKA (reference sequence). This CDR3 comprises 15 residues. CDR3 region: CSADWSAGGTDTQYF. CDR3 nucleotides: TGCAGTGCCGACTGGAGTGCGGGGGGAACAGATACGCAGTATTTT.

Ten or more counts support this clonotype. V gene TRBV5-4 combines with J gene TRBJ2-3; D not resolved. V was trimmed by 0 bases and J by 5 bases, leaving 13 bases between them. Germline-derived CDR1 and CDR2 are SGHNT and YYREEE (reference sequence). The CDR3 length is 15 residues. CDR3 DNA: TGTGCCAGCAGCTTGGATAGTCTCTCGGGAGATACGCAGTATTTT. Translation: CASSLDSLSGDTQYF.

CDR3 nucleotides: TGCGCCAGCAGCCAAGATAGGCTTCGGTGGCAGCCCCAGCATTTT. It codes for CASSQDRLRWQPQHF. The chain is built from TRBV4-3 and TRBJ1-5; D unclear. Germline loops: CDR1 LGHNA, CDR2 YSLEER. This CDR3 is built from 15 residues. V lost 0 bases, J lost 7 bases, and 13 bases lay in between.

This clonotype was counted between two and nine times. The CDR3 nucleotides read TGTGCCAGCAGTGAAGGGCGACTGTATGGCTACACCTTC. It yields the protein CASSEGRLYGYTF. The V call is TRBV2, the J call TRBJ1-2; unclear D gene. Germline loops: CDR1 SNHLY, CDR2 FYNNEI. V lost 1 base to trimming and J lost 5 bases, with 8 bases between them. This CDR3 comprises 13 residues.

This clonotype was counted between two and nine times. The rearrangement joins TRBV12-3 or TRBV12-4 to TRBJ2-3; 7 nucleotides match TRBD1. Trimming removed 4 bases from V and 6 bases from J; junction bases left unmatched: 22. The CDR3 extends over 19 amino acids. The CDR3: CASSSGDPPRDRRRDTQYF. Here the CDR3 DNA reads TGTGCCAGCAGTTCTGGCGACCCTCCCCGGGACAGAAGAAGGGATACGCAGTATTTT.

J is TRBJ2-7 and V is TRBV29-1, with D perhaps matching TRBD1 or TRBD2 (5 bases each). CDR1 SQVTM and CDR2 ANQGSEA come from the germline V gene. V was clipped by 3 bases and J by 6 bases, with 15 bases between them. This CDR3 is 13 amino acids long. CDR3 protein: CSVERPGTSEQYF. The CDR3 DNA reads as TGCAGCGTTGAGCGCCCCGGGACCTCCGAGCAGTACTTC.

Notes on this clonotype: The final CDR3 position lacks the conserved phenylalanine or tryptophan, pointing to a likely read error. This sequence joins TRBV29-1 and TRBJ1-1; unclear D gene. Trimming left V 4 bases short and J 1 base short, with 10 bases between. CDR1 and CDR2 from the germline V gene are SQVTM and ANQGSEA. The CDR3 is 13 amino acids. CDR3 sequence (DNA): TGCAGCGTTGCGGTCGCAGGGAACACTGAAGCTTTCCTT. Encoded protein: CSVAVAGNTEAFL.